The source of this TCR beta chain is a study of radiotherapy plus CTLA-4 blockade in lung cancer. Focal radiation and CTLA-4 blockade (ipilimumab) were tested in chemo-refractory metastatic non-small-cell lung cancer patients. There are 16 residues in the CDR3. CDR1 MDHEN and CDR2 SYDVKM come from the germline V gene. V was clipped by 5 bases and J by 4 bases, with 19 bases between them. Measured with immunoSEQ multiplex PCR; TCRdb has only the in-frame clones, and not every one. The sample carries 45,000 to 55,000 clones, 65% to 85% recorded once. The sequence was collected from a human donor with non-small cell lung cancer who had stable disease on radiotherapy plus ipilimumab. The sequences come from peripheral blood, collected from a patient treated with radiotherapy plus ipilimumab. This chain uses TRBV28 with TRBJ2-3; no reliable D call. The CDR3 bases are TGTGCCAGCAGTCCCCCCGGACGTCCTATGGCAGATACGCAGTATTTT. As protein: CASSPPGRPMADTQYF.